Listed below are T cell receptor beta chains from one sample, sequenced in a study of OX40 agonist ivuxolimab in advanced cancers. Assay used: immunoSEQ multiplex PCR; TCRdb lists only in-frame clones, some missing. Of under 70,000 clones detected, more than 80% appear once; the ten largest clones hold roughly 1.2%. The sample in question was CD4+ or CD8+ T cells sorted from blood, obtained in a trial of the OX40 agonist ivuxolimab. These receptors were collected from an adult with an advanced solid tumor such as melanoma, head and neck, liver or kidney cancer. CDR3s include the opening cysteine and the closing phenylalanine or tryptophan. D genes are given only for firm matches.

j_call v_call cdr3_length d_call cdr3_nt cdr3_aa
TRBJ2-4 TRBV4-1 15 NA TGCGCCAGCAGCCTGAGCGGGCTAGCCAAAAACATTCAGTACTTC CASSLSGLAKNIQYF
TRBJ2-7 TRBV6-5 13 NA TGTGCCAGCAGTTCCAGGGTGCTCTACGAGCAGTACTTC CASSSRVLYEQYF
TRBJ1-2 TRBV19 14 NA TGTGCCAGTAGTCCCCGAGGGGTTGGCTATGGCTACACCTTC CASSPRGVGYGYTF
TRBJ1-2 TRBV7-9 12 NA TGTGCCAGCAGCTTATTGACGGATGGCTACACCTTC CASSLLTDGYTF
TRBJ2-7 TRBV4-1 15 NA TGCGCCAGCAGCCAGGCTGCGACGTCGGTCTACGAGCAGTACTTC CASSQAATSVYEQYF
TRBJ2-2 TRBV4-1 15 NA TGCGCCAGCAGCCAAGATTACCCGATGTTGGGGGAGCTGTTTTTT CASSQDYPMLGELFF
TRBJ2-7 TRBV5-4 14 NA TGTGCCAGCAGCTTTCAGGGAGCAGGGTACGAGCAGTACTTC CASSFQGAGYEQYF
TRBJ1-1 TRBV19 13 NA TGTGCCAGTAGTTCCCGACCGCCCGCAGAAGCTTTCTTT CASSSRPPAEAFF
TRBJ2-5 TRBV21-1 14 NA TGTGCCAGCAGCGGAACTGCCAAGGGAGAGACCCAGTACTTC CASSGTAKGETQYF
TRBJ2-7 TRBV19 13 TRBD1 TGTGCCAGTAGTATGGACGACAGGGAGGAGCAGTACTTC CASSMDDREEQYF
TRBJ2-5 TRBV20-1 11 NA TGCAGTGCTGGAGGCAGGGAGACCCAGTACTTC CSAGGRETQYF